The 4 T cell receptor beta chains given below trace back to one sample, sequenced in a study of CD8 T cells in ankylosing spondylitis. TCRdb re-called the 5' RACE reads through MiXCR, storing one row per CDR3 protein. The sample yields 160,000 or so distinct CDR3 sequences, just over 9.5% seen once. What was sequenced was blood, either unsorted or a sorted T cell fraction (not recorded which). These receptors all stem from a female donor with ankylosing spondylitis or in good health (not recorded which).

The chain recombines TRBV7-9 with TRBJ1-2; TRBD1 might be the D (5 bases). The CDR3 has 14 residues. With 8 bases removed from V and 4 bases from J, the gap between germline ends came to 17 bases. Per the germline V gene, CDR1 is SEHNR and CDR2 is FQNEAQ (reference sequence). The CDR3 spells CASEGDGGSYGYTF. The CDR3 nucleotides read TGTGCCAGCGAAGGAGACGGGGGGAGCTATGGCTACACCTTC.

This clonotype was counted a few times. V gene TRBV7-8 combines with J gene TRBJ1-1; D is ambiguous. Germline V gene sequence: CDR1 SGHVS, CDR2 FQNEAQ. V lost 1 base, J lost 7 bases, and 19 bases lay in between. This CDR3 is 16 amino acids long. Here the CDR3 reads CASSLEGSIQSREAFF. CDR3 coding DNA: TGTGCCAGCAGCTTAGAGGGCAGCATCCAAAGCCGTGAAGCTTTCTTT.

The chain uses TRBV4-3 and TRBJ2-1, with a weak D call TRBD2 (5 bases). Trimming cost V 1 base and J 0 bases, with 7 bases left between them. This CDR3 spans 15 amino acids. CDR1 and CDR2 from the germline V gene are LGHNA and YSLEER. The CDR3 reads CASSQGRASYNEQFF. The CDR3 nucleotides are TGCGCCAGCAGCCAAGGGCGGGCCTCCTACAATGAGCAGTTCTTC.

This clonotype came up a few times. The chain is built from TRBV28 and TRBJ1-1, with D perhaps TRBD1 (6 bases). The CDR3 has 15 residues. The germline gives CDR1 MDHEN, CDR2 SYDVKM. Trimming took off 6 bases at V and 1 base at J, with 15 bases between the two ends. The CDR3 DNA reads TGTGCCAGCAGCTCTACAGGGCCGGCGAACACTGAAGCTTTCTTT. It yields the protein CASSSTGPANTEAFF.